This T cell receptor (beta chain) was observed in a study of shared T cell receptors in the human thymus. Assay: immunoSEQ multiplex PCR; the TCRdb copy retains only in-frame clones and omits some. The top ten hold 0.0094% of the sample, which has about 660,000 clones, roughly 86% seen once. V was shortened by 2 bases and J by 7 bases, with 13 bases between the two germline ends. The length of the CDR3 is 14 residues. From germline, CDR1 is MDHEN and CDR2 SYDVKM. This sample was also put to use in a study of human thymus T cells. As that report states: From resections taken during corrective heart surgery, the thymus tissue was obtained.

J is TRBJ2-3 and V is TRBV28, with D possibly TRBD1 on 6 matching bases. The sequencing sample was made of thymocytes. The origin of this receptor is a boy younger than two with a congenital heart defect. The CDR3 DNA reads TGTGCCAGCAGTTTAGGGGGCCCGGGGAATACGCAGTATTTT. It translates to CASSLGGPGNTQYF. Full variable domain (outside the CDR3, taken from reference TRBV28 and TRBJ2-3): DVKVTQSSRYLVKRTGEKVFLECVQDMDHENMFWYRQDPGLGLRLIYFSYDVKMKEKGDIPEGYSVSREKKERFSLILESASTNQTSMYLCASSLGGPGNTQYFGPGTRLTVL.